Presented here are 18 T cell receptor beta chains from one specimen sequenced in a study of cytotoxic CD8 clonotypes in ibrutinib-treated CLL. The data were produced by immunoSEQ multiplex PCR, yet TCRdb's version contains in-frame clones alone and is incomplete. The sample holds fewer than 85,000 clones, around 79% seen once. The sample in question was PBMCs, obtained after 12 months of ibrutinib treatment. The receptors here all came from a human donor with chronic lymphocytic leukemia.

The genes are TRBV27 and TRBJ1-3; perhaps TRBD1 as D (5 bases). Looked up from germline, CDR1 is MNHEY and CDR2 is SMNVEV (reference sequence). V lost 6 bases to trimming and J lost 2 bases, with 14 bases between them. CDR3 length: 15 residues. The CDR3 sequence: CASRAWGAPGNTIYF. As DNA, the CDR3 is TGTGCCAGCAGGGCATGGGGCGCCCCTGGAAACACCATATATTTT.

The genes are TRBV5-4 and TRBJ1-1, with 7 bases that match TRBD1. Germline assignment: CDR1 SGHNT and CDR2 YYREEE (reference sequence). The CDR3 has 17 amino acids. J gave up 3 bases and V 4 bases, and 15 bases lay outside the gene matches. CDR3 protein: CASSAGGTGVFDTEAFF. The DNA of the CDR3 is TGTGCCAGCAGCGCGGGGGGAACAGGGGTTTTTGACACTGAAGCTTTCTTT.

V and J are TRBV29-1 and TRBJ1-1; possible D gene TRBD1, 5 bases. Trimming removed 6 bases from V and 4 bases from J, with 6 bases in between. Germline CDR1 is SQVTM and CDR2 is ANQGSEA. This CDR3 is 10 amino acids long. As DNA, the CDR3 is TGCAGCGTCGACAGCACTGAAGCTTTCTTT. Amino acids: CSVDSTEAFF. Full variable domain (outside the CDR3, taken from reference TRBV29-1 and TRBJ1-1): SAVISQKPSRDICQRGTSLTIQCQVDSQVTMMFWYRQQPGQSLTLIATANQGSEATYESGFVIDKFPISRPNLTFSTLTVSNMSPEDSSIYLCSVDSTEAFFGQGTRLTVV.

The chain couples TRBV6-6 to TRBJ1-4; 10 nucleotides line up with TRBD1. The germline V gene encodes CDR1 MNHNY and CDR2 SVGAGI (reference sequence). The CDR3 is 15 residues long. V dropped 5 bases and J dropped 8; count of bases not matched to a gene: 8. CDR3 in DNA: TGTGCCAGCAGTCCGGGACAGGGGCAGGGGGAAAAACTGTTTTTT. Encoded protein: CASSPGQGQGEKLFF.

The chain carries TRBV6-1 and TRBJ1-1, with TRBD1 identical over 7 bases. Germline-derived CDR1 and CDR2 are MNHNS and SASEGT. The CDR3 contains 14 residues. J lost 7 bases, V lost 6 bases, and 11 bases had no gene match. This CDR3 reads CASSTLGTEDEAFF. In nucleotides, the CDR3 is TGTGCCAGCAGCACCCTCGGGACAGAAGATGAAGCTTTCTTT.

V usage is TRBV28 and J usage is TRBJ1-2, with D perhaps TRBD1 (5 bases). The CDR3 contains 13 residues. Trimming cost V 2 bases and J 5 bases, with 9 bases left between them. In germline, CDR1 is MDHEN, CDR2 SYDVKM. In DNA, the CDR3 is TGTGCCAGCAGTTTAGGGGGAACGTATGGCTACACCTTC. It yields the protein CASSLGGTYGYTF.

This chain connects TRBV28 to TRBJ1-2, with 9 positions matching TRBD1. This CDR3 has 16 residues. The junction had 6 bases not matched to a gene; V was cut back by 2 bases and J by 2 bases. Germline-derived CDR1 and CDR2 are MDHEN and SYDVKM. The CDR3 DNA reads as TGTGCCAGCAGTTTAGGGACAGGGCTGGTCAACTATGGCTACACCTTC. Encoded protein: CASSLGTGLVNYGYTF.

V gene TRBV10-3 combines with J gene TRBJ1-4, with D tentatively TRBD1 (5 bases). CDR3 length: 14 amino acids. The V end lost 2 bases, the J end lost 5 bases, and 9 bases lay between the germline ends. The germline CDR1 and CDR2 sequences are ENHRY and SYGVKD. CDR3 DNA sequence: TGTGCCATCAGTGAGGGGGGTAACAATGAAAAACTGTTTTTT. It codes for CAISEGGNNEKLFF.

Concerning this clone itself: The junction departs from germline at one end; a sequencing error may be responsible. V and J are TRBV7-2 and TRBJ2-1; no reliable D call. The CDR3 contains 13 residues. The germline V gene has CDR1 SGHTA and CDR2 FQGNSA. The CDR3: CASSPAPDKEQFF. CDR3 sequence (DNA): TGTGCCAGCAGCCCCGCCCCTGACAAGGAGCAGTTCTTC.

The chain couples TRBV7-2 to TRBJ2-2; D possibly matches TRBD1 or TRBD2 (5 bases each). The CDR3 is 15 amino acids. Germline lookup yields CDR1 SGHTA and CDR2 FQGNSA. Trimming left V 6 bases short and J 2 bases short, with 13 bases between. CDR3 nucleotides: TGTGCCAGCAGACCTAGAGGGGCCAACACCGGGGAGCTGTTTTTT. Translated: CASRPRGANTGELFF.

The chain links TRBV6-5 to TRBJ2-5; D unclear. Germline V lookup: CDR1 MNHEY, CDR2 SVGAGI. This CDR3 comprises 13 residues. V dropped 6 bases and J dropped 5 bases, with 13 bases sitting between them. DNA for the CDR3: TGTGCCAGCAGCCAGGAGTCCTGGGAGACCCAGTACTTC. Protein product: CASSQESWETQYF.

V is TRBV6-6 and J is TRBJ1-4; 7 bases map to TRBD1. The trim removed 6 bases at V and 8 bases at J, leaving 12 bases unmatched. CDR3 length: 15 amino acids. Germline V gene data show CDR1 as MNHNY and CDR2 as SVGAGI (reference sequence). The DNA of the CDR3 is TGTGCCAGCAGCACCCCCGACAGGGCGGGGGAAAAACTGTTTTTT. As protein: CASSTPDRAGEKLFF.

The CDR3: CASSSGGGVTNTGELFF. The CDR3 nucleotides read TGCGCCAGCAGCTCCGGCGGCGGAGTTACGAACACCGGGGAGCTGTTTTTT. This chain connects TRBV5-1 to TRBJ2-2, with no clear D. The CDR3 extends over 17 amino acids. Germline V gene data show CDR1 as SGHRS and CDR2 as YFSETQ. Deletions cut 3 bases from V and 0 bases from J, with 15 bases between. Full variable domain (remainder filled in from reference TRBV5-1 and TRBJ2-2): KAGVTQTPRYLIKTRGQQVTLSCSPISGHRSVSWYQQTPGQGLQFLFEYFSETQRNKGNFPGRFSGRQFSNSRSEMNVSTLELGDSALYLCASSSGGGVTNTGELFFGEGSRLTVL.

The gene calls are TRBV23-1 and TRBJ2-6, with D possibly being TRBD1 (5 bases). TRBV23-1 is placed among ORFs of uncertain function. CDR3 length equals 17 residues. V was clipped by 2 bases and J by 4 bases, with 15 bases between them. Here the CDR3 reads CASSQPQKGSGANVLTF. In DNA, the CDR3 is TGCGCCAGCAGTCAACCCCAAAAGGGGTCCGGGGCCAACGTCCTGACTTTC.

The V call is TRBV5-1, the J call TRBJ2-4; perhaps TRBD2 as D (6 bases). The CDR3 is 14 residues long. V was pared by 0 bases and J by 5 bases, with 9 bases between. Germline V gene data show CDR1 as SGHRS and CDR2 as YFSETQ. The CDR3 DNA sequence: TGCGCCAGCAGCTTGGGTCCGGGGGAAAACATTCAGTACTTC. Translated, it gives CASSLGPGENIQYF.

The rearrangement uses TRBV5-1 and TRBJ1-1; the match to TRBD1 covers 7 bases. The CDR3 spans 16 residues. V shed 3 bases, J shed 1 base, and the junction held 9 bases outside the gene matches. From germline, CDR1 is SGHRS and CDR2 YFSETQ. In DNA form, the CDR3 reads TGCGCCAGCAGCTCCGCACCCCAGGGGGGGAACACTGAAGCTTTCTTT. The encoded protein is CASSSAPQGGNTEAFF.

The V and J genes are TRBV10-3 and TRBJ1-6, with TRBD1 matching over 7 bases. V lost 6 bases, J lost 10 bases, and 3 bases stayed unmatched. CDR3 size: 12 residues. CDR1 is ENHRY, CDR2 SYGVKD, per germline. The CDR3 protein is CAISTGDSPLHF. CDR3 DNA: TGTGCCATCAGCACAGGGGACTCACCCCTCCACTTT.

This clone was counted once. The V call is TRBV7-2, the J call TRBJ2-7; D assignment may be TRBD1 or TRBD2 (5 bases each). Trimming pared 1 base from V and 6 bases from J, leaving 13 bases between. Germline V lookup: CDR1 SGHTA, CDR2 FQGNSA. The CDR3 is 14 residues long. The CDR3 spells CASSLVGAQGEQYF. CDR3 in DNA: TGTGCCAGCAGCTTAGTCGGGGCGCAGGGCGAGCAGTACTTC.